This TCR beta chain appears in the sequencing data of a study of CD8+ T cells in alopecia areata. Across the whole study: The protocol delivered tofacitinib for 6 to 18 months, then withdrew it for 6 months. Study outcomes and limitations: Scalp lesions, especially in alopecia totalis/universalis, had higher clonality than normal scalp.

Collection of lesional scalp punch biopsies and peripheral blood was performed in alopecia areata patients. As regards this clone: Its antigen is still unknown.

RNA was isolated and reverse transcribed to cDNA, the sequencing template. TCRdb's copy holds only in-frame clones and misses some; the assay was immunoSEQ multiplex PCR. Among 150,000 to 190,000 clones listed, more than 45% were seen once. The sequences come from CD8+ T cells sorted from blood, collected at week 0. This sequence was found in a human donor with alopecia areata.

Written as DNA, the CDR3 is TGTGCCAGCAGTGAATGGGGGGGAGATCAGCCCCAGCATTTT. This sequence encodes CASSEWGGDQPQHF. V usage is TRBV2 and J usage is TRBJ1-5; a possible D gene is TRBD1 (5 bases). This CDR3 contains 14 residues. Looked up from germline, CDR1 is SNHLY and CDR2 is FYNNEI. Deletions cut 2 bases from V and 5 bases from J, with 10 bases between.